This T cell receptor (beta chain) stems from a study of T cells in Graves' hyperthyroidism and ophthalmopathy. Exclusions: uncontrolled infection, other autoimmune disease, pregnancy, lactation. There were TCR beta CDR3 regions amplified from RNA transcripts. Using the HTBI primer set, a first-round RT-PCR was run on the TCR CDR3. MiXCR, applied by TCRdb to the multiplex PCR reads, yields one record per CDR3 protein. Of approximately 590,000 distinct CDR3 sequences in the sample, just over 45% were seen once. In regard to this clonotype: The antigen remains unidentified.

Study-wide points: Blood also contained most expanded thyroid clonotypes above 0.001. Through a model of 13 V-J features, ophthalmopathy was separated from stable hyperthyroidism.

In germline, CDR1 is SGHRS, CDR2 YFSETQ. Trimming removed 4 bases from V and 8 bases from J, with 13 bases in between. This CDR3 contains 14 residues. The chain has TRBV5-1 and TRBJ1-6; possibly TRBD1 for D (6 bases). The sample was peripheral blood or thyroid tissue (not recorded which). The sequence derives from a young woman with Graves' hyperthyroidism. CDR3 nucleotide sequence: TGCGCCAGCAGCCGAGGGGGAGGTTATTCACCCCTCCACTTT. Its translation is CASSRGGGYSPLHF.